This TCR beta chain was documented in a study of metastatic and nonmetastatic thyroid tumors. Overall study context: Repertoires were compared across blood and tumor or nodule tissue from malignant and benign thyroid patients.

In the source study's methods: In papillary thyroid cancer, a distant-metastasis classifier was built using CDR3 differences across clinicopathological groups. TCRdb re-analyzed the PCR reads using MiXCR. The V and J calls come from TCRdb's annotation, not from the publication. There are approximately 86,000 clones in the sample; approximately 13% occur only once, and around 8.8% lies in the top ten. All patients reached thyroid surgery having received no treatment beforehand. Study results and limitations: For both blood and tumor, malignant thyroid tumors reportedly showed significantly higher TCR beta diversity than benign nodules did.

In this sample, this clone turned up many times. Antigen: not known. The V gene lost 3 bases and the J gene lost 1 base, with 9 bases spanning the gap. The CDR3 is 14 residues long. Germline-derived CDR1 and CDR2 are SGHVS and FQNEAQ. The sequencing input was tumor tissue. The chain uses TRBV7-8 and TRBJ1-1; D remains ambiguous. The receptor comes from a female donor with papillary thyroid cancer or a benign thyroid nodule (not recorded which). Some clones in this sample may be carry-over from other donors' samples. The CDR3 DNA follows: TGTGCCAGCAGCTTGGGCACAGCGAACACTGAAGCTTTCTTT. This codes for CASSLGTANTEAFF.